The T cell receptor (beta chain) under discussion was sequenced for a study of Ad26.COV2.S vaccination and SARS-CoV-2 variants. As regards this clone: The antigen is not known.

Trimming stripped 0 bases from V and 2 bases from J, with 10 bases between. This CDR3 has 15 residues. Looked up from germline, CDR1 is SGHRS and CDR2 is YFSETQ. The treatment here: around 19 received Ad26.COV2.S at low or high dose, single or two shots; roughly five received placebo; per-sample allocation not given. Collection of samples fell on day 63 after the first vaccine or placebo injection. Clones were sequenced by immunoSEQ multiplex PCR, and TCRdb holds only the in-frame ones, with some missing. The sample shows hundreds of thousands of clones, roughly 90% of them seen only once. Study-wide findings and caveats: After vaccination, reports described spike-specific CD8+ and CD4+ T cell responses as showing substantial breadth.

The sample in question was peripheral blood, obtained in a trial of Ad26.COV2.S vaccine versus placebo. The chain combines TRBV5-1 with TRBJ2-3; D perhaps matches TRBD1 (5 bases). This TCR derives from a person between 18 and 65 years old who received the Ad26.COV2.S COVID-19 vaccine or a placebo. In DNA, the CDR3 is TGCGCCAGCAGCTTGGACCAGGGTCACACAGATACGCAGTATTTT. This sequence encodes CASSLDQGHTDTQYF.